The clone carrying this T cell receptor beta chain was seen many times. These data belong to a study of low-dose radiotherapy and immunotherapy resistance in tumors. Study information: Cohort 2's total reached 13 Gy over 26 weeks, at 1 Gy per fraction every two weeks. Administration of intravenous cyclophosphamide at 200 mg/m2 took place every two weeks, one day before radiation and immunotherapy.

TCR amplification used 20 to 25 PCR cycles, a constant-region primer and a V-primer adapter. TCRdb used MiXCR to reprocess the reads, holding one entry per CDR3 protein. The sample shows fewer than 60,000 distinct CDR3 sequences, approximately 12% of them seen only once. CDR1 is DFQATT, CDR2 SNEGSKA, per germline (reference sequence). V dropped 1 base and J dropped 0 bases, with 7 bases sitting between them. This CDR3 contains 14 residues. Time point meaning: before trial treatment. Along with nivolumab and ipilimumab, donors received aspirin, low-dose cyclophosphamide and low-dose radiotherapy. The receptor was derived from a female donor with ovarian cancer. This chain connects TRBV20-1 to TRBJ1-3, with a tentative D call TRBD1 (5 bases). Source: PBMCs, taken before treatment. CDR3 nucleotide sequence: TGCAGTGCTAGAGTCGACAGCTCTGGAAACACCATATATTTT. Amino acid sequence: CSARVDSSGNTIYF.